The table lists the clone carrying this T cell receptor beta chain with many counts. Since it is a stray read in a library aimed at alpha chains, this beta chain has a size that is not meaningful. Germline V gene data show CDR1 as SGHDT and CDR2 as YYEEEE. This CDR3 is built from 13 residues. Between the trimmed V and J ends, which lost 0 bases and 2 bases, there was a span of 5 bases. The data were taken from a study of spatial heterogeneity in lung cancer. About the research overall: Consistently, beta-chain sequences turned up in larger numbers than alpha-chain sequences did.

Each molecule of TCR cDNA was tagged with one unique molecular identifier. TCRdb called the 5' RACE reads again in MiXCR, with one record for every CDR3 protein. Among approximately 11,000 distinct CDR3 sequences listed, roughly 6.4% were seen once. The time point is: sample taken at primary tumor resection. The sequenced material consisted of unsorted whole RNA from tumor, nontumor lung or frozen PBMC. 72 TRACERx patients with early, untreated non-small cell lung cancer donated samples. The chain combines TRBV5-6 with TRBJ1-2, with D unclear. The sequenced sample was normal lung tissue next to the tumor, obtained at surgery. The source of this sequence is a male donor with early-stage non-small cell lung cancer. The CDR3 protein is CASSLEQNYGYTF. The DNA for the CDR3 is TGTGCCAGCAGCTTGGAACAGAACTATGGCTACACCTTC.